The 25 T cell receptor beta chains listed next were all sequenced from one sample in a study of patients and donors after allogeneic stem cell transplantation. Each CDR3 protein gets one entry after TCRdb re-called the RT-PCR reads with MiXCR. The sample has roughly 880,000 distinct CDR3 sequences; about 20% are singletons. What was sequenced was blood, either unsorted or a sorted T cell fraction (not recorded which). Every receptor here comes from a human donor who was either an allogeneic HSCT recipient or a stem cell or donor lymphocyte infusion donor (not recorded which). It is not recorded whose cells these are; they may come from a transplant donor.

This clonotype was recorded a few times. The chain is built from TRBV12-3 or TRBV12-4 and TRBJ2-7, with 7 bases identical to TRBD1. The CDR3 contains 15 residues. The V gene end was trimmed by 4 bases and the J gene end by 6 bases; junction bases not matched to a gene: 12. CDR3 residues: CASSSTPTGILEQYF. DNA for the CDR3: TGTGCCAGCAGTTCCACCCCGACAGGGATCCTCGAGCAGTACTTC.

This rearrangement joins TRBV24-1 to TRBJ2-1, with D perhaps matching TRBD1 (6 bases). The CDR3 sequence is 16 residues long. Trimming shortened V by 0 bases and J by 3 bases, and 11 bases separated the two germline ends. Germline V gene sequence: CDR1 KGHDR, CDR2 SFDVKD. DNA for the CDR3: TGTGCCACCAGTGATTTGCCAGGGGTAGGCTACAATGAGCAGTTCTTC. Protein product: CATSDLPGVGYNEQFF.

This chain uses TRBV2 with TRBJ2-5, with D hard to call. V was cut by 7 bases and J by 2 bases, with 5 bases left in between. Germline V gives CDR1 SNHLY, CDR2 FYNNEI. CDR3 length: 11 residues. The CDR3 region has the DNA TGTGCCAGCACCAGGCAAGAGACCCAGTACTTC. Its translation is CASTRQETQYF.

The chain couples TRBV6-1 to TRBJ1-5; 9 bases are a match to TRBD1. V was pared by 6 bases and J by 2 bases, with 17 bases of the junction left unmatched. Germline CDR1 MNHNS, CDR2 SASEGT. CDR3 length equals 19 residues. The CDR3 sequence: CASRGDPGQGTWGNQPQHF. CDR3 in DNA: TGTGCCAGCAGAGGTGATCCGGGACAGGGAACATGGGGCAATCAGCCCCAGCATTTT.

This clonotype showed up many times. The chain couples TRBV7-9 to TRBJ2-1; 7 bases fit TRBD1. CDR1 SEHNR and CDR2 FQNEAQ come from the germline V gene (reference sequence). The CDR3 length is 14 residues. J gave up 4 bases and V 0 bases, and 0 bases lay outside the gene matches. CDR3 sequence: CASSLADRYNEQFF. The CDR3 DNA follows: TGTGCCAGCAGCTTAGCGGACAGGTACAATGAGCAGTTCTTC.

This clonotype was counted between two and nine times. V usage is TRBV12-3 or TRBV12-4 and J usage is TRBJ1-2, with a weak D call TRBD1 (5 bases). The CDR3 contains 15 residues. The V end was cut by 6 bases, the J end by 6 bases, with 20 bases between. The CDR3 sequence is CASRIWSGREDGYTF. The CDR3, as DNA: TGTGCCAGCAGGATCTGGTCGGGCAGGGAAGATGGCTACACCTTC.

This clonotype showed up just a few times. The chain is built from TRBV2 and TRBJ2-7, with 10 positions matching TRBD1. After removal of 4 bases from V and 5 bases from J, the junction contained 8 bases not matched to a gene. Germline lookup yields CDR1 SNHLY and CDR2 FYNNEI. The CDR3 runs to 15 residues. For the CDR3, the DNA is TGTGCCAGCAGTGTCACCGGGACAGGGGTAAACGAGCAGTACTTC. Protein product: CASSVTGTGVNEQYF.

Here the CDR3 reads CASSQPTDTQYF. In DNA, the CDR3 is TGCGCCAGCAGCCAACCGACAGATACGCAGTATTTT. The V call is TRBV4-1, the J call TRBJ2-3; D not certain. The CDR3 loop spans 12 amino acids. The V gene's germline CDR1 is MGHRA and CDR2 YSYEKL. V was pared by 2 bases and J by 3 bases, with 3 bases between.

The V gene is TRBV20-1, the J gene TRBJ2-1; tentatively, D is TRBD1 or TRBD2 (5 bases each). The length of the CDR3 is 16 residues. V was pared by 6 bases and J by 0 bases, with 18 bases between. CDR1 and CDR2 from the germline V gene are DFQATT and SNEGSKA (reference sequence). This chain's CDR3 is CSAGPGRLSSYNEQFF. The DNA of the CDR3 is TGCAGTGCCGGACCGGGACGATTAAGCTCCTACAATGAGCAGTTCTTC.

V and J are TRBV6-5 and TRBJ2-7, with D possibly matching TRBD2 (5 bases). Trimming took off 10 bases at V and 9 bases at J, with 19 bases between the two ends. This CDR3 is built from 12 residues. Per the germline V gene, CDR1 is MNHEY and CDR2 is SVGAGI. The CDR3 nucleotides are TGTGCCACCGGGAAGGGTTTTAATGGGCAGTACTTC. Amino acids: CATGKGFNGQYF.

The CDR3 protein is CATTRFMNTEAFF. As DNA, the CDR3 is TGTGCCACTACACGCTTCATGAACACTGAAGCTTTCTTT. The J gene is TRBJ1-1, the V gene TRBV12-3 or TRBV12-4; no definite D call. Trimming stripped 10 bases from V and 0 bases from J, with 12 bases between. The CDR3 spans 13 residues.

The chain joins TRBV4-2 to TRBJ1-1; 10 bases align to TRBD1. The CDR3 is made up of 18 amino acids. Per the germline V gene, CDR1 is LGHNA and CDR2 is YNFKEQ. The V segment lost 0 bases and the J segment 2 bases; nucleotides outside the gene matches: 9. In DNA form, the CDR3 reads TGTGCCAGCAGCCAAGATCTGCCTGGGACAGGGGCCAACACTGAAGCTTTCTTT. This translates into CASSQDLPGTGANTEAFF.

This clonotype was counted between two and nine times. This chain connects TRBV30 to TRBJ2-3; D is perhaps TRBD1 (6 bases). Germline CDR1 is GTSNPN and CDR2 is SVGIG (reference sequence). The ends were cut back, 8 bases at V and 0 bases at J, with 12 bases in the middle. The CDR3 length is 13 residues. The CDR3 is CATGQISTDTQYF. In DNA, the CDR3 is TGTGCCACAGGACAGATAAGCACAGATACGCAGTATTTT.

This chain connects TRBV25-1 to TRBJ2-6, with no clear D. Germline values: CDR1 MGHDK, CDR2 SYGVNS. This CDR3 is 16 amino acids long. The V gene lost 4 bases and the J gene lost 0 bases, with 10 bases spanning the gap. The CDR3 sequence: CASSGSLFSGANVLTF. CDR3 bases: TGTGCCAGCAGTGGGTCATTATTCTCTGGGGCCAACGTCCTGACTTTC. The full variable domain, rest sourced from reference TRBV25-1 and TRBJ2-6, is EADIYQTPRYLVIGTGKKITLECSQTMGHDKMYWYQQDPGMELHLIHYSYGVNSTEKGDLSSESTVSRIRTEHFPLTLESARPSHTSQYLCASSGSLFSGANVLTFGAGSRLTVL.

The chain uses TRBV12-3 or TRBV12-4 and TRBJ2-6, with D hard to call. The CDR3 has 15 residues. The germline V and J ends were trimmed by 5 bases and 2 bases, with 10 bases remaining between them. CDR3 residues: CASSEHQTGANVLTF. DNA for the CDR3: TGTGCCAGCAGTGAACACCAGACTGGGGCCAACGTCCTGACTTTC.

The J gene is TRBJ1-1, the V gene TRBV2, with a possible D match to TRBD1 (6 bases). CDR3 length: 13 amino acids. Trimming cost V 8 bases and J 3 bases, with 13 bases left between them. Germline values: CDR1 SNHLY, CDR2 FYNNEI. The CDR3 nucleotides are TGTGCCAGCCGGAAGGGGGGGTACACTGAAGCTTTCTTT. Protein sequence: CASRKGGYTEAFF.

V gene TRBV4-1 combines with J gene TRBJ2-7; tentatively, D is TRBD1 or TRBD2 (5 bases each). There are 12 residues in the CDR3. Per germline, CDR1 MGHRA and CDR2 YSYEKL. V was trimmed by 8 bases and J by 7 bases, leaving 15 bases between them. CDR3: CASGDDLIEQYF. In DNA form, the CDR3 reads TGCGCCAGCGGGGACGATTTGATAGAGCAGTACTTC.

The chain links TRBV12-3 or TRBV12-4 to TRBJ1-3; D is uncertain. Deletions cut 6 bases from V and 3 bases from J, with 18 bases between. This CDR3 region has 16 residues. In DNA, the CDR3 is TGTGCCAGCAGGAGGCTAGGGAACGAATTTGGAAACACCATATATTTT. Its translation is CASRRLGNEFGNTIYF.

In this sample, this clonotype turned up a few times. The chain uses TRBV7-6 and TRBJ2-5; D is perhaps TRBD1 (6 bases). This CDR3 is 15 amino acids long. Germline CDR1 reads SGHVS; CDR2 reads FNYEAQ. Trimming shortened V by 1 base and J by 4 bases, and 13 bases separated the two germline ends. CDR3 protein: CASSLVWGRRETQYF. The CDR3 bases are TGTGCCAGCAGCTTAGTCTGGGGGCGAAGAGAGACCCAGTACTTC.

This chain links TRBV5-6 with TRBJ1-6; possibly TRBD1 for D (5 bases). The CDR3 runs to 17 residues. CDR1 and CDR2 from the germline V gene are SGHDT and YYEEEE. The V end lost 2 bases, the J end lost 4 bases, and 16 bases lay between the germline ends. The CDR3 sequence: CASSLRAGMNYNSPLHF. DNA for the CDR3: TGTGCCAGCAGCTTAAGGGCAGGGATGAATTATAATTCACCCCTCCACTTT. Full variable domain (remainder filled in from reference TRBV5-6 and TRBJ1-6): DAGVTQSPTHLIKTRGQQVTLRCSPKSGHDTVSWYQQALGQGPQFIFQYYEEEERQRGNFPDRFSGHQFPNYSSELNVNALLLGDSALYLCASSLRAGMNYNSPLHFGNGTRLTVT.

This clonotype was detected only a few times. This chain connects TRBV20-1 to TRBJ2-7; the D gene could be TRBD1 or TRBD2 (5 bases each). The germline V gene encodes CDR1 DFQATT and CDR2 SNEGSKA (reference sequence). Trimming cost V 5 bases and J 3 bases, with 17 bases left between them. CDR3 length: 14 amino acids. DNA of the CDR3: TGCAGTGCTCGGGACGGACAACACGGCTACGAGCAGTACTTC. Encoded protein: CSARDGQHGYEQYF.

The CDR3 here is CSARSVLSGGTDTQYF. The CDR3 bases are TGCAGTGCTAGGTCTGTCTTGAGCGGGGGCACAGATACGCAGTATTTT. The rearrangement uses TRBV20-1 and TRBJ2-3; 7 positions agree with TRBD2. The ends lost 3 bases at V and 1 base at J; junction bases unmatched: 10. The CDR3 consists of 16 residues. Germline CDR1 and CDR2: DFQATT and SNEGSKA (reference sequence).

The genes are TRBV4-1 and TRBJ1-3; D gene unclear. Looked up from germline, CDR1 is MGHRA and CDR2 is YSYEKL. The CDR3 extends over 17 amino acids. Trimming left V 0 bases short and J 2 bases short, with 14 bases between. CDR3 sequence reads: CASSQDPPGRPGNTIYF. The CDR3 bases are TGCGCCAGCAGCCAAGATCCCCCTGGAAGGCCTGGAAACACCATATATTTT.

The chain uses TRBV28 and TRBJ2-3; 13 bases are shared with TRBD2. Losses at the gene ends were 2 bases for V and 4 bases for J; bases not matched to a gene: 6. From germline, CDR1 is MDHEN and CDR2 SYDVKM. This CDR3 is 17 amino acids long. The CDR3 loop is CASSLPRLAGGPDTQYF. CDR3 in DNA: TGTGCCAGCAGTTTACCCCGACTAGCGGGGGGCCCAGATACGCAGTATTTT.

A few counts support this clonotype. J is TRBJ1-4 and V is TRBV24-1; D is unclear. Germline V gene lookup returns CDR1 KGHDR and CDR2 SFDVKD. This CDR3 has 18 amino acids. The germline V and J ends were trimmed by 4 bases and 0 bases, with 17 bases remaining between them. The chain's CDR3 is CATSDPTDTLATNEKLFF. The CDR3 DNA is TGTGCCACCAGTGACCCGACCGACACGTTAGCAACTAATGAAAAACTGTTTTTT.